This TCR beta chain is drawn from a study of blood T cell repertoires in COVID-19. The table came from immunoSEQ multiplex PCR; TCRdb's copy has only in-frame clones and leaves some out. The profile shows around 270,000 clones, 91% of them singletons. CDR3 length: 12 residues. V was clipped by 7 bases and J by 4 bases, with 10 bases between them. Germline CDR1 is MNHEY and CDR2 is SVGAGI. The receptor was isolated from a young adult with COVID-19, enrolled during active disease. Input material: peripheral blood. This chain connects TRBV6-5 to TRBJ1-2; D ambiguous. CDR3 DNA sequence: TGTGCCAGCACGAGGTTTCCCTATGGCTACACCTTC. Its translation is CASTRFPYGYTF.